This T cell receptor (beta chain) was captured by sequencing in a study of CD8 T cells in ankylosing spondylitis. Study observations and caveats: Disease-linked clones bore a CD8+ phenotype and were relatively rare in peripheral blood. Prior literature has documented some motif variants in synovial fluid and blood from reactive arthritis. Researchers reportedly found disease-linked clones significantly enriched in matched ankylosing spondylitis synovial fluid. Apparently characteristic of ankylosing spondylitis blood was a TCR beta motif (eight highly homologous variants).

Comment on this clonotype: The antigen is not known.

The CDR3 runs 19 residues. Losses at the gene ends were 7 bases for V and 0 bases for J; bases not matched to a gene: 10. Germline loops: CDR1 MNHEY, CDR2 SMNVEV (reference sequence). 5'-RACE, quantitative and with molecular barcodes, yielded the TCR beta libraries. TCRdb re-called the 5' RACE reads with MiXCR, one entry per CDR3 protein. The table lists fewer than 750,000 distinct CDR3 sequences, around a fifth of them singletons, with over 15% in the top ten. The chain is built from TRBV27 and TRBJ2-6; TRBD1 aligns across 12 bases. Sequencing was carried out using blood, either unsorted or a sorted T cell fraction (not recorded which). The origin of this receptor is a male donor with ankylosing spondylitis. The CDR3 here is CASTPSGTGGPSGANVLTF. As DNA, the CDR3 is TGTGCCAGCACCCCTTCCGGGACAGGGGGCCCCTCTGGGGCCAACGTCCTGACTTTC.